Presented here are 29 T cell receptor beta chains from one specimen sequenced in a study of T cells and copy number aberrations in small-cell lung cancer. Produced via immunoSEQ multiplex PCR; TCRdb's table is partial and in-frame only. The table shows a few thousand clones, with about 80% occurring only once. Sequenced material: tumor tissue. Source of these receptors: a man aged 60-69 years with small cell lung cancer.

The V and J genes are TRBV6-5 and TRBJ2-3, with D possibly called TRBD1 or TRBD2 (5 bases each). The CDR3 runs to 12 residues. From germline, CDR1 is MNHEY and CDR2 SVGAGI. Trimming stripped 2 bases from V and 10 bases from J, with 10 bases between. The CDR3 sequence: CASSYDRGAQYF. In DNA form, the CDR3 reads TGTGCCAGCAGTTACGATAGGGGAGCGCAGTATTTT.

This clone appeared once. This sequence joins TRBV4-1 and TRBJ2-3, with D maybe TRBD1 (6 bases). The germline V gene has CDR1 MGHRA and CDR2 YSYEKL. Trimming took 3 bases from V and 0 from J, leaving 13 bases between them. This CDR3 has 16 residues. CDR3 amino acids: CASSHLTGPSTDTQYF. The DNA for the CDR3 is TGCGCCAGCAGCCATTTAACAGGGCCCAGCACAGATACGCAGTATTTT.

The chain is built from TRBV18 and TRBJ1-2, with 11 bases aligning to TRBD1. Per germline, CDR1 KGHSH and CDR2 LQKENI. This CDR3 has 16 amino acids. V shed 0 bases, J shed 4 bases, and the junction held 4 bases outside the gene matches. The CDR3 loop is CASSPPGQGVRYGYTF. The CDR3 bases are TGTGCCAGCTCACCACCGGGACAGGGGGTTCGCTATGGCTACACCTTC.

This clone counts as large. CDR3 bases: TGTGCCAGCAGGACCCTACAGGGAATTGATTTCTTT. This encodes CASRTLQGIDFF. The V gene is TRBV28, the J gene TRBJ1-1; a possible D gene is TRBD1 (6 bases). CDR1 is MDHEN, CDR2 SYDVKM, per germline. V was trimmed by 6 bases and J by 13 bases, leaving 18 bases between them. CDR3 size: 12 residues.

The DNA for the CDR3 is TGTGCCAGCAGCGTAGGGTCTAGCGGGTACTCCTACGAGCAGTACTTC. It is translated as CASSVGSSGYSYEQYF. This chain connects TRBV9 to TRBJ2-7; 8 bases agree with TRBD2. V trimming: 0 bases; J trimming: 0 bases; junction bases outside the gene matches: 5. This CDR3 has 16 residues. Germline values: CDR1 SGDLS, CDR2 YYNGEE.

In its sample, this clone was seen a few times. This sample also contains other DNA sequences that code for the same CDR3. V gene TRBV5-1 combines with J gene TRBJ1-4, with D unclear. The V end was cut by 0 bases, the J end by 4 bases, with 7 bases between. This CDR3 contains 14 residues. CDR1 and CDR2 (germline): SGHRS, YFSETQ. CDR3 amino acids: CASSLGLINEKLFF. The CDR3 DNA reads TGCGCCAGCAGCTTGGGCCTTATTAATGAAAAACTGTTTTTT.

This rearrangement joins TRBV7-9 to TRBJ1-3; no firm D call. CDR3 size: 15 residues. Trimming cost V 1 base and J 8 bases, with 15 bases left between them. Per germline, CDR1 SEHNR and CDR2 FQNEAQ (reference sequence). The chain's CDR3 is CASSLGGSRSDTIYF. In DNA, the CDR3 is TGTGCCAGCAGCTTAGGCGGCAGCCGGTCAGACACCATATATTTT.

The chain has TRBV5-1 and TRBJ2-5; 14 bases match TRBD2. The CDR3 length is 15 residues. Germline V CDR1 and CDR2: SGHRS, YFSETQ. After removal of 4 bases from V and 5 bases from J, the junction contained 4 bases not matched to a gene. For the CDR3, the DNA is TGCGCCAGCAGCACGGGACTAGCGGGAGTGGAGACCCAGTACTTC. Its translation is CASSTGLAGVETQYF.

This chain joins TRBV10-3 and TRBJ2-7; weak D call: TRBD2 (6 bases). CDR3 length equals 17 residues. From germline, CDR1 is ENHRY and CDR2 SYGVKD. Trimming pared 4 bases from V and 4 bases from J, leaving 23 bases between. CDR3 protein: CAISGSRGSGTPYEQYF. CDR3 bases: TGTGCCATCAGTGGGTCAAGGGGTAGTGGGACTCCTTACGAGCAGTACTTC.

The V gene is TRBV30, the J gene TRBJ2-7; D may be TRBD2 (6 bases). The V and J ends lost 8 bases and 4 bases respectively, with 18 bases between them. Germline loops: CDR1 GTSNPN, CDR2 SVGIG (reference sequence). The CDR3 is made up of 13 amino acids. CDR3 nucleotide sequence: TGTGCCGGAAAAGGACTAACCCCATACGAGCAGTACTTC. Translated: CAGKGLTPYEQYF.

This sequence joins TRBV5-1 and TRBJ2-5, with D uncertain. The ends were cut back, 3 bases at V and 3 bases at J, with 12 bases in the middle. The germline gives CDR1 SGHRS, CDR2 YFSETQ. The CDR3 runs to 14 residues. The CDR3 coding sequence is TGCGCCAGCAGCTCTGGCCAGCAAGAAGAGACCCAGTACTTC. Translated, it gives CASSSGQQEETQYF.

The chain uses TRBV14 and TRBJ1-1; tentative D call: TRBD1 (6 bases). This CDR3 is built from 16 residues. Germline V gene data show CDR1 as SGHDN and CDR2 as FVKESK. The V gene lost 0 bases and the J gene lost 4 bases, with 15 bases spanning the gap. The CDR3 loop is CASSQEGRGRSTEAFF. CDR3 DNA: TGTGCCAGCAGCCAAGAAGGCAGGGGAAGGAGCACTGAAGCTTTCTTT. The full variable domain, completed using reference TRBV14 and TRBJ1-1, is EAGVTQFPSHSVIEKGQTVTLRCDPISGHDNLYWYRRVMGKEIKFLLHFVKESKQDESGMPNNRFLAERTGGTYSTLKVQPAELEDSGVYFCASSQEGRGRSTEAFFGQGTRLTVV.

This sequence joins TRBV27 and TRBJ2-1; 9 bases map to TRBD2. The germline gives CDR1 MNHEY, CDR2 SMNVEV (reference sequence). The CDR3 loop spans 16 amino acids. Trimming removed 0 bases from V and 4 bases from J; junction bases left unmatched: 4. The CDR3: CASSLSWRGGYNEQFF. In DNA, the CDR3 is TGTGCCAGCAGTTTATCTTGGCGGGGGGGTTACAATGAGCAGTTCTTC.

DNA for the CDR3: TGTGCCAGCTCCCAGATCGGGACAGGGGGCGGCGAGCAGTACTTC. Protein: CASSQIGTGGGEQYF. This chain uses TRBV18 with TRBJ2-7; 12 bases are shared with TRBD1. V lost 6 bases and J lost 6; bases outside the gene matches: 9. This CDR3 is built from 15 residues. Germline CDR1 and CDR2: KGHSH and LQKENI.

The chain joins TRBV9 to TRBJ2-2; 9 nucleotides line up with TRBD1. CDR3 length: 16 residues. Germline-derived CDR1 and CDR2 are SGDLS and YYNGEE. V trimming: 0 bases; J trimming: 4 bases; junction bases outside the gene matches: 4. As DNA, the CDR3 is TGTGCCAGCAGCGTAGTAGGACAGGGGACCACCGGGGAGCTGTTTTTT. It translates to CASSVVGQGTTGELFF.

J is TRBJ2-7 and V is TRBV28; no clear D gene. CDR3 size: 17 residues. V gave up 6 bases and J gave up 2 bases, with 23 bases separating them. CDR1 is MDHEN and CDR2 is SYDVKM in the germline V gene. The CDR3 region has the DNA TGTGCCAGCAGCCAAGGCCGGGTGGGTCTCCGGGCCTACGAGCAGTACTTC. Translating gives CASSQGRVGLRAYEQYF.

This chain joins TRBV18 and TRBJ2-7; D might be TRBD2 (5 bases). Deletions cut 3 bases from V and 3 bases from J, with 9 bases between. The CDR3 runs 13 residues. Germline V gene sequence: CDR1 KGHSH, CDR2 LQKENI. The CDR3 region is CASSPGDLYEQYF. The CDR3 DNA reads TGTGCCAGCTCACCGGGAGACCTCTACGAGCAGTACTTC.

This sequence joins TRBV27 and TRBJ2-3; a weak D match, TRBD2 (6 bases). The CDR3 extends over 17 amino acids. The germline V and J ends were trimmed by 2 bases and 0 bases, with 15 bases remaining between them. The germline gives CDR1 MNHEY, CDR2 SMNVEV (reference sequence). CDR3 in DNA: TGTGCCAGCAGTTTAAGGGGACTTCTAGAAAGCACAGATACGCAGTATTTT. Residues: CASSLRGLLESTDTQYF.

The chain has TRBV29-1 and TRBJ1-2, with D unresolved. The CDR3 runs 11 residues. V was shortened by 7 bases and J by 7 bases, with 13 bases between the two germline ends. CDR1 and CDR2 (germline): SQVTM, ANQGSEA. CDR3 protein: CSGVQDLGYTF. CDR3 DNA sequence: TGCAGCGGTGTTCAGGATCTTGGCTACACCTTC.

V usage is TRBV27 and J usage is TRBJ1-1; no reliable D call. The V gene lost 3 bases and the J gene lost 3 bases, with 8 bases spanning the gap. The V gene's germline CDR1 is MNHEY and CDR2 SMNVEV (reference sequence). This CDR3 has 13 residues. The CDR3 DNA reads TGTGCCAGCAGTTTCGGGGTAGACACTGAAGCTTTCTTT. The encoded protein is CASSFGVDTEAFF.

The V and J genes are TRBV7-3 and TRBJ2-5; 8 positions agree with TRBD2. The CDR3 has 13 residues. Germline V CDR1 and CDR2: SGHTA, FQGTGA. V was pared by 5 bases and J by 5 bases, with 4 bases of the junction left unmatched. CDR3 protein: CASSKTSDETQYF. In nucleotides, the CDR3 is TGTGCCAGCAGCAAGACTAGCGATGAGACCCAGTACTTC.

This sequence joins TRBV7-8 and TRBJ2-7; D is unresolved. Germline CDR1 and CDR2: SGHVS and FQNEAQ. The CDR3 runs 13 residues. V lost 3 bases and J lost 1, with 7 bases in between. This chain's CDR3 is CASSLQRSYEQYF. CDR3 nucleotides: TGTGCCAGCAGCTTGCAAAGATCCTACGAGCAGTACTTC.

The chain employs TRBV12-5 and TRBJ2-1; D may be TRBD2 (5 bases). The CDR3 runs to 14 residues. Germline V CDR1 and CDR2: LGHNT, FRNRAP. V was cut by 7 bases and J by 6 bases, with 16 bases left in between. The CDR3 sequence: CASEFGVKGNEQFF. The CDR3 DNA sequence: TGTGCTAGTGAGTTCGGGGTAAAGGGCAATGAGCAGTTCTTC.

This clone came up a few times. The gene calls are TRBV28 and TRBJ1-4, with D tentatively TRBD1 (6 bases). This CDR3 is built from 14 residues. Germline CDR1 reads MDHEN; CDR2 reads SYDVKM. V gave up 3 bases and J gave up 6 bases, with 11 bases separating them. CDR3 in amino acids: CASSLGGADEKLFF. As DNA, the CDR3 is TGTGCCAGCAGTTTGGGGGGCGCAGATGAAAAACTGTTTTTT.

The V and J genes are TRBV5-1 and TRBJ2-2; 11 bases match TRBD1. Trimming at V came to 7 bases and at J to 5 bases, leaving 10 bases not matched to a gene. CDR1 SGHRS and CDR2 YFSETQ come from the germline V gene. This CDR3 is built from 16 residues. CDR3 nucleotide sequence: TGCGCCAGCTCGACCTCCGGGACAGGGGGGACCGGGGAGCTGTTTTTT. This codes for CASSTSGTGGTGELFF.

V and J are TRBV30 and TRBJ1-6; D unclear. This CDR3 has 13 residues. Germline lookup yields CDR1 GTSNPN and CDR2 SVGIG (reference sequence). Trimming pared 7 bases from V and 7 bases from J, leaving 14 bases between. This CDR3 is CAYLTGYNSPLHF. The CDR3 DNA reads as TGTGCCTACCTGACCGGTTACAATTCACCCCTCCACTTT.

V is TRBV19 and J is TRBJ1-2; unclear D gene. V gave up 5 bases and J gave up 2 bases, with 18 bases separating them. CDR1 is LNHDA and CDR2 is SQIVND in the germline V gene (reference sequence). This CDR3 region has 16 residues. The CDR3 reads CASSPWQEGENYGYTF. In nucleotides, the CDR3 is TGTGCCAGTAGTCCCTGGCAGGAGGGTGAGAACTATGGCTACACCTTC.

V and J are TRBV6-1 and TRBJ1-1, with a weak D call TRBD1 (5 bases). The CDR3 has 11 amino acids. Germline V gives CDR1 MNHNS, CDR2 SASEGT. Trimming left V 6 bases short and J 4 bases short, with 6 bases between. This CDR3 reads CASRQATEAFF. The CDR3 DNA is TGTGCCAGCAGACAGGCCACTGAAGCTTTCTTT.

The J gene is TRBJ2-5, the V gene TRBV7-6; no reliable D call. The CDR3 is 13 amino acids. V was trimmed by 5 bases and J by 5 bases, leaving 12 bases between them. Per the germline V gene, CDR1 is SGHVS and CDR2 is FNYEAQ. CDR3 protein: CASSKPPQETQYF. DNA of the CDR3: TGTGCCAGCAGCAAACCACCCCAGGAGACCCAGTACTTC.